This T cell receptor (beta chain) was recovered during a study of blood T cell repertoires in COVID-19. The wider study: The United States, Italy and Spain supplied acute and convalescent COVID-19 samples. T cells, B-cell-depleted T cells, or PBMCs supplied cDNA or gDNA.

Method: immunoSEQ multiplex PCR; TCRdb's copy keeps in-frame clones and lacks some. The sample includes roughly 200,000 clones, around 89% seen only once; the top ten take 1.2%. Among Cohort 3 donors, those recovered had two negative PCRs, clearance, or symptom resolution. CDR1 and CDR2 from the germline V gene are MNHEY and SVGAGI. The CDR3 covers 15 residues. Losses at the gene ends were 0 bases for V and 8 bases for J; bases not matched to a gene: 7. The chain carries TRBV6-5 and TRBJ1-2; 9 nucleotides agree with TRBD1. The sample taken for sequencing was PBMCs or T cells enriched from blood (not recorded which). This TCR was recovered from a man aged 30 to 45 who had recovered from COVID-19. CDR3 nucleotides: TGTGCCAGCAGTTACTCGACAGGGGGGCGTGAGGGCTACACCTTC. Encoded protein: CASSYSTGGREGYTF.